Below are 15 T cell receptor beta chains sequenced from a single sample in a study of blood T cell repertoires in COVID-19. Sequenced by immunoSEQ multiplex PCR; TCRdb stores in-frame clones only, minus some. Of approximately 250,000 clones listed, around 86% were seen once; the top ten hold approximately 6%. Sequenced material: peripheral blood. Receptors originate from an elderly woman with COVID-19, enrolled during active disease.

V and J are TRBV7-9 and TRBJ2-5; possible D gene TRBD2, 5 bases. The CDR3 contains 14 residues. From germline, CDR1 is SEHNR and CDR2 FQNEAQ (reference sequence). V dropped 5 bases and J dropped 5 bases, with 15 bases sitting between them. In nucleotides, the CDR3 is TGTGCCAGCAGCCAAGGGAGACCAGAGGAGACCCAGTACTTC. Residues: CASSQGRPEETQYF. The full variable domain, with the rest looked up from reference TRBV7-9 and TRBJ2-5, is DTGVSQNPRHKITKRGQNVTFRCDPISEHNRLYWYRQTLGQGPEFLTYFQNEAQLEKSRLLSDRFSAERPKGSFSTLEIQRTEQGDSAMYLCASSQGRPEETQYFGPGTRLLVL.

V gene TRBV5-1 combines with J gene TRBJ1-4; no reliable D call. CDR3 length equals 14 residues. Trimming pared 0 bases from V and 4 bases from J, leaving 7 bases between. The germline V gene encodes CDR1 SGHRS and CDR2 YFSETQ. For the CDR3, the DNA is TGCGCCAGCAGCTTGGGACAAGTTAATGAAAAACTGTTTTTT. Its translation is CASSLGQVNEKLFF.

This chain connects TRBV2 to TRBJ1-2; D is undetermined. Germline CDR1 and CDR2: SNHLY and FYNNEI. V dropped 5 bases and J dropped 7 bases, with 14 bases sitting between them. The CDR3 extends over 13 amino acids. CDR3 sequence: CASSSPSEVGYTF. In DNA form, the CDR3 reads TGTGCCAGCAGTTCCCCGAGTGAGGTTGGCTACACCTTC. The full variable domain, its missing parts supplied by reference TRBV2 and TRBJ1-2, is EPEVTQTPSHQVTQMGQEVILRCVPISNHLYFYWYRQILGQKVEFLVSFYNNEISEKSEIFDDQFSVERPDGSNFTLKIRSTKLEDSAMYFCASSSPSEVGYTFGSGTRLTVV.

This clone was seen a few times. The J gene is TRBJ2-1, the V gene TRBV11-3, with D tentatively TRBD2 (5 bases). Trimming took 1 base from V and 1 from J, leaving 8 bases between them. CDR1 SGHNT and CDR2 YENEEA come from the germline V gene. The CDR3 extends over 15 amino acids. The CDR3 here is CASSLGEGSYNEQFF. The CDR3 coding sequence is TGTGCCAGCAGCTTAGGCGAGGGATCCTACAATGAGCAGTTCTTC.

The chain is built from TRBV5-1 and TRBJ1-2, with 7 bases fitting TRBD1. Germline trimming cut 0 bases from V and 5 bases from J; bases unmatched to any gene: 10. CDR3 length: 16 amino acids. Looked up from germline, CDR1 is SGHRS and CDR2 is YFSETQ. This CDR3 is CASSLEYFGTDYGYTF. The CDR3 bases are TGCGCCAGCAGCTTGGAGTACTTCGGGACAGATTATGGCTACACCTTC.

Written as DNA, the CDR3 is TGTGCCAGCAGCTTAGGGCTCTCAACTAATGAAAAACTGTTTTTT. Amino acids: CASSLGLSTNEKLFF. This chain connects TRBV11-2 to TRBJ1-4; D remains unclear. CDR3 size: 15 residues. V lost 1 base to trimming and J lost 0 bases, with 6 bases between them. Germline values: CDR1 SGHAT, CDR2 FQNNGV.

J is TRBJ2-1 and V is TRBV7-6; 9 nucleotides agree with TRBD2. The J segment lost 4 bases and the V segment lost 5 bases, leaving 12 bases of the junction unmatched. The CDR3 spans 17 residues. CDR1 is SGHVS, CDR2 FNYEAQ, per germline. CDR3 in amino acids: CASSEAGGSTGYNEQFF. CDR3 nucleotide sequence: TGTGCCAGCAGCGAAGCGGGGGGTTCGACCGGATACAATGAGCAGTTCTTC.

V and J are TRBV3-1 (or the pseudogene TRBV3-2) and TRBJ2-2; TRBD1 matches 8 bases. The germline CDR1 and CDR2 sequences are LGHDT and YNNKEL (reference sequence). Germline trimming cut 4 bases from V and 5 bases from J; bases unmatched to any gene: 6. This CDR3 is 15 amino acids long. The CDR3 loop reads CASSPTGARTGELFF. CDR3 coding DNA: TGTGCCAGCAGCCCGACAGGGGCGAGAACCGGGGAGCTGTTTTTT.

The rearrangement uses TRBV5-1 and TRBJ2-5; 8 bases align to TRBD1. The V segment lost 2 bases and the J segment 2 bases; nucleotides outside the gene matches: 2. The length of the CDR3 is 14 residues. Germline-derived CDR1 and CDR2 are SGHRS and YFSETQ. The CDR3 region is CASSLRQGQETQYF. Written as DNA, the CDR3 is TGCGCCAGCAGCTTAAGACAGGGGCAAGAGACCCAGTACTTC.

V gene TRBV4-1 combines with J gene TRBJ1-2; D is uncertain. This CDR3 has 13 residues. Per the germline V gene, CDR1 is MGHRA and CDR2 is YSYEKL. The V end was cut by 1 base, the J end by 7 bases, with 10 bases between. Here the CDR3 DNA reads TGCGCCAGCAGCCAAGCCTACTGGAGTGGCTACACCTTC. Translating gives CASSQAYWSGYTF.

This rearrangement joins TRBV6-5 to TRBJ1-2, with TRBD1 as a possible D gene (6 bases). V shed 6 bases and J shed 2 bases, with 10 bases lying between them. Germline V gene lookup returns CDR1 MNHEY and CDR2 SVGAGI. The CDR3 runs to 13 residues. The CDR3 bases are TGTGCCAGCAGATCCGGGACAAACTATGGCTACACCTTC. It specifies CASRSGTNYGYTF.

The chain couples TRBV24-1 to TRBJ1-2, with D possibly TRBD1 on 5 matching bases. CDR1 and CDR2 (germline): KGHDR, SFDVKD. This CDR3 is 15 amino acids long. V gave up 2 bases and J gave up 7 bases, with 16 bases separating them. The CDR3 sequence: CATSDSDRPTAGYTF. CDR3 sequence (DNA): TGTGCCACCAGTGATTCTGACAGACCGACGGCTGGCTACACCTTC.

This chain joins TRBV18 and TRBJ1-2; D gene uncertain. Trimming left V 3 bases short and J 1 base short, with 6 bases between. There are 13 residues in the CDR3. Germline assignment: CDR1 KGHSH and CDR2 LQKENI. The CDR3 DNA reads TGTGCCAGCTCACCGGCGGTTAACTATGGCTACACCTTC. Its protein product is CASSPAVNYGYTF.

This chain links TRBV7-9 with TRBJ2-1; 12 bases match TRBD2. The CDR3 sequence is 16 residues long. V lost 7 bases to trimming and J lost 8 bases; unmatched junction nucleotides: 12. Germline V gene lookup returns CDR1 SEHNR and CDR2 FQNEAQ (reference sequence). The CDR3 DNA reads as TGTGCCAGCACACGGGGACTAGCGGGCATTGCGGATGAGCAGTTCTTC. This gives the protein CASTRGLAGIADEQFF.

This sequence joins TRBV4-1 and TRBJ2-4; tentative D call: TRBD2 (5 bases). The CDR3 loop spans 12 amino acids. Per the germline V gene, CDR1 is MGHRA and CDR2 is YSYEKL. V was shortened by 0 bases and J by 11 bases, with 8 bases between the two germline ends. In nucleotides, the CDR3 is TGCGCCAGCAGCCAAGATTCGAGGGTTCAGTACTTC. This gives the protein CASSQDSRVQYF.